A selection of T cell receptor beta chains follows, all from one sample in a study of blood T cell repertoires in COVID-19. Clones were read by immunoSEQ multiplex PCR, and TCRdb kept only the in-frame ones, dropping some. The table has about 480,000 clones, around 88% seen once. The sample was peripheral blood. Receptors were obtained from a woman aged 45-59 years with COVID-19, enrolled during active disease. Each CDR3 is given with its conserved first and last residue. A D gene is named only where the DNA matches it firmly. Some rows have no size entry. The others give once, few or many, or a class for an expanded clone.

V,size,D,J,CDR3,DNA
TRBV10-1,NA,NA,TRBJ2-7,CASSEYYGSYEQYF,TGCGCCAGCAGTGAGTATTACGGCTCCTACGAGCAGTACTTC
TRBV4-2,NA,NA,TRBJ2-2,CASSQDVRNGELFF,TGTGCCAGCAGCCAAGATGTGCGGAACGGGGAGCTGTTTTTT
TRBV13,NA,NA,TRBJ1-2,CASSFLSDRWNYGYTF,TGTGCCAGCAGCTTTCTAAGTGACAGGTGGAACTATGGCTACACCTTC
TRBV5-1,NA,NA,TRBJ1-2,CASSLATGSGGYTF,TGCGCCAGCAGCTTGGCCACCGGCTCGGGTGGCTACACCTTC
TRBV6-5,NA,NA,TRBJ2-7,CASRGGARSYEQYF,TGTGCCAGCAGAGGGGGGGCCCGGTCCTACGAGCAGTACTTC
TRBV5-6,once,TRBD1,TRBJ1-1,CASSFTPGTVNTEAFF,TGTGCCAGCAGCTTTACCCCCGGGACAGTTAACACTGAAGCTTTCTTT
TRBV15,NA,NA,TRBJ2-2,CATSSRHTGELFF,TGTGCCACCAGCTCCCGTCACACCGGGGAGCTGTTTTTT
TRBV25-1,NA,TRBD1,TRBJ1-4,CASSPMDRGNEKLFF,TGTGCCAGCAGCCCGATGGACAGGGGGAATGAAAAACTGTTTTTT
TRBV5-1,NA,NA,TRBJ2-7,CASSLLQVGYEQYF,TGCGCCAGCAGCTTGTTACAGGTAGGCTACGAGCAGTACTTC
TRBV6-5,NA,NA,TRBJ1-4,CASSRGGGENEKLFF,TGTGCCAGCTCGAGAGGGGGGGGCGAGAATGAAAAACTGTTTTTT
TRBV28,NA,NA,TRBJ2-1,CASSLAGYYNEQFF,TGTGCCAGCAGTTTGGCCGGGTACTACAATGAGCAGTTCTTC
TRBV6-5,NA,TRBD1,TRBJ1-2,CASRVSGQGRGYTF,TGTGCCAGCAGGGTGTCGGGACAGGGTCGTGGCTACACCTTC
TRBV6-5,NA,TRBD1,TRBJ1-3,CASSPTGGGGNTIYF,TGTGCCAGCAGCCCGACAGGGGGCGGTGGAAACACCATATATTTT
TRBV29-1,NA,NA,TRBJ2-6,CSVAVSSGANVLTF,TGCAGCGTTGCTGTCAGCTCTGGGGCCAACGTCCTGACTTTC
TRBV13,NA,TRBD1,TRBJ2-6,CASSPDRSLSGANVLTF,TGTGCCAGCAGCCCGGACAGGTCCCTTTCAGGGGCCAACGTCCTGACTTTC
TRBV6-1,NA,TRBD2,TRBJ2-5,CASSEASGGFRGETQYF,TGTGCCAGCAGTGAAGCCAGCGGGGGCTTTCGCGGTGAGACCCAGTACTTC
TRBV7-8,NA,NA,TRBJ1-1,CASSVGGGKAFF,TGTGCCAGCAGCGTGGGTGGAGGCAAAGCTTTCTTT
TRBV10-1,NA,NA,TRBJ1-4,CASSGRAVGVNEKLFF,TGCGCCAGCAGTGGGAGGGCCGTGGGGGTTAATGAAAAACTGTTTTTT
TRBV5-1,few,NA,TRBJ2-2,CASSGGGNTGELFF,TGCGCCAGCAGCGGCGGGGGCAACACCGGGGAGCTGTTTTTT
TRBV6-1,NA,NA,TRBJ1-2,CASSEIMWTATNYGYTF,TGTGCCAGCAGTGAAATCATGTGGACAGCTACTAACTATGGCTACACCTTC
TRBV19,NA,TRBD1,TRBJ1-4,CASSDTDSGGEKLFF,TGTGCCAGTAGTGATACGGACTCAGGGGGCGAAAAACTGTTTTTT
TRBV2,NA,NA,TRBJ1-1,CASSEIGAFF,TGTGCCAGCAGTGAAATCGGGGCTTTCTTT
TRBV21-1,once,NA,TRBJ1-5,CASSATRGRLPQHF,TGTGCCAGCAGCGCTACCAGGGGAAGGTTGCCCCAGCATTTT
TRBV2,once,TRBD1,TRBJ1-4,CASSRGLESEKLFF,TGTGCCAGCAGTAGGGGGCTTGAGAGTGAAAAACTGTTTTTT
TRBV19,NA,TRBD1,TRBJ1-5,CASVPGQGRPQHF,TGTGCCAGCGTACCGGGACAGGGACGGCCCCAGCATTTT
TRBV5-4,once,NA,TRBJ1-6,CASNSGQRQSPLHF,TGTGCCAGCAATAGTGGTCAGCGGCAATCACCCCTCCACTTT
TRBV5-6,once,TRBD1,TRBJ2-7,CASSYGQGASEQYF,TGTGCCAGCAGTTACGGACAGGGGGCATCCGAGCAGTACTTC
TRBV7-3,NA,NA,TRBJ2-2,CASSPSGNTGELFF,TGTGCCAGCAGCCCCTCCGGGAACACCGGGGAGCTGTTTTTT
TRBV6-5,NA,NA,TRBJ1-1,CASSPEGHARPEAFF,TGTGCCAGCAGTCCTGAGGGACATGCCCGGCCTGAAGCTTTCTTT
TRBV7-2,NA,NA,TRBJ1-1,CASSFLHYGTEAFF,TGTGCCAGCAGCTTCCTACACTATGGGACTGAAGCTTTCTTT
TRBV18,NA,TRBD2,TRBJ2-1,CASSDIGRGVYNEQFF,TGTGCCAGCTCTGATATCGGGCGGGGGGTCTACAATGAGCAGTTCTTC
TRBV24-1,NA,NA,TRBJ2-1,CATGRVGEQFF,TGTGCCACGGGGCGAGTCGGTGAGCAGTTCTTC
TRBV19,NA,NA,TRBJ2-5,CASSIHNREGETQYF,TGTGCCAGTAGTATACACAACAGGGAAGGGGAGACCCAGTACTTC
TRBV11-2,NA,NA,TRBJ2-7,CASSLWGQQPDEQYF,TGTGCCAGCAGCTTATGGGGCCAACAGCCTGACGAGCAGTACTTC
TRBV10-3,few,TRBD1,TRBJ1-5,CATKTSAGQGNQPQHF,TGTGCCACCAAAACGTCCGCCGGACAGGGCAATCAGCCCCAGCATTTT
TRBV3-1/TRBV3-2,NA,NA,TRBJ1-6,CASSPPFNSPLHF,TGTGCCAGCAGCCCCCCCTTCAATTCACCCCTCCACTTT
TRBV5-1,NA,NA,TRBJ2-2,CASSLGLNTGELFF,TGCGCCAGCAGCTTGGGACTTAACACCGGGGAGCTGTTTTTT
TRBV18,NA,NA,TRBJ2-6,CASSPRRGANVLTF,TGTGCCAGCTCACCCCGGAGGGGGGCCAACGTCCTGACTTTC
TRBV5-4,once,TRBD2,TRBJ2-7,CASSPGLAGASYEQYF,TGTGCCAGCAGCCCGGGACTAGCGGGCGCCTCCTACGAGCAGTACTTC
TRBV4-2,NA,NA,TRBJ1-1,CASSQDGGWNTEAFF,TGTGCCAGCAGCCAAGATGGGGGCTGGAACACTGAAGCTTTCTTT
TRBV29-1,NA,TRBD1,TRBJ2-7,CSVAGQGGSYEQYF,TGCAGCGTAGCCGGACAGGGCGGGTCCTACGAGCAGTACTTC
TRBV19,NA,NA,TRBJ1-5,CASSIGGGAPQAQHF,TGTGCCAGTAGTATTGGGGGGGGCGCCCCGCAGGCCCAGCATTTT
TRBV5-1,NA,TRBD2,TRBJ2-7,CASSLSGGAYEQYF,TGCGCCAGCAGCTTGAGCGGGGGGGCCTACGAGCAGTACTTC
TRBV7-3,few,NA,TRBJ2-7,CASSLGRSARTTKSYEQYF,TGTGCCAGCAGCTTAGGGAGGTCCGCACGGACAACGAAATCCTACGAGCAGTACTTC
TRBV7-9,NA,NA,TRBJ1-2,CASSFLQGTDGYTF,TGTGCCAGCAGCTTCCTCCAGGGGACGGATGGCTACACCTTC
TRBV30,NA,TRBD1,TRBJ1-4,CAFRDRVNEKLFF,TGTGCCTTCCGGGACAGGGTCAATGAAAAACTGTTTTTT
TRBV11-1,NA,TRBD1,TRBJ2-7,CASSRRDRAHEQYF,TGTGCCAGCAGCCGCCGGGACAGGGCCCACGAGCAGTACTTC
TRBV7-9,NA,TRBD2,TRBJ2-7,CASSPPASGSYEQYF,TGTGCCAGCAGCCCCCCGGCTAGCGGGAGCTACGAGCAGTACTTC
TRBV10-3,NA,TRBD1,TRBJ2-7,CAIRRQGSYEQYF,TGTGCCATCAGGAGACAGGGCTCCTACGAGCAGTACTTC
TRBV6-5,NA,NA,TRBJ1-1,CASNHNPDFDTEAFF,TGTGCCAGCAACCACAATCCAGACTTTGACACTGAAGCTTTCTTT
TRBV4-1,few,TRBD1,TRBJ1-5,CASSRYGTGGNQPQHF,TGCGCCAGCAGCCGCTACGGGACAGGCGGTAATCAGCCCCAGCATTTT
TRBV4-1,NA,TRBD1,TRBJ2-7,CASSQEVGQGQYF,TGCGCCAGCAGCCAAGAAGTGGGACAGGGACAGTACTTC
TRBV30,NA,NA,TRBJ1-2,CAWNEDREGYTF,TGTGCCTGGAACGAAGACCGGGAGGGCTACACCTTC
TRBV30,NA,TRBD1,TRBJ1-6,CAWSPRGQGGSPLHF,TGTGCCTGGAGTCCCCGGGGACAGGGCGGATCACCCCTCCACTTT